This TCR beta chain was recorded in a study of cytomegalovirus exposure and HLA in healthy donors. General study findings and limits: The classifier reportedly diagnosed cytomegalovirus status with high specificity and sensitivity.

It was the roughly 110-subject validation cohort, separate from the approximately 690-subject first cohort, to which the donors belonged. Comments on this clone: Its antigen is as yet unknown.

Sequencing was performed with immunoSEQ multiplex PCR; in TCRdb, only in-frame clones are kept and a portion is missing. Counted here are under 200,000 clones, about 81% occurring once; the ten biggest clones make up 1% to 1.5%. The CDR3 spans 16 residues. V was clipped by 7 bases and J by 2 bases; unmatched bases: 13. Germline V gene data show CDR1 as MNHEY and CDR2 as SMNVEV (reference sequence). This TCR was recovered from a woman in her thirties in good health and CMV-seronegative. The chain recombines TRBV27 with TRBJ2-7, with 8 nucleotides matching TRBD2. Material for sequencing was PBMCs. The CDR3 region is CASTPAGASGTYEQYF. CDR3 DNA sequence: TGTGCCAGCACCCCAGCGGGGGCTAGCGGCACCTACGAGCAGTACTTC.